Below are 22 T cell receptor beta chains sequenced from a single sample in a study of blood T cell repertoires in COVID-19. Method: immunoSEQ multiplex PCR; TCRdb's copy keeps in-frame clones and lacks some. The table records 180,000 or so clones, 75% to 90% of them present only once. The specimen sequenced was peripheral blood. The receptors shown here come from a woman aged 55-70 years with acute or convalescent COVID-19.

The V gene is TRBV4-1, the J gene TRBJ2-1; D possibly corresponds to TRBD1 (5 bases). Germline CDR1 and CDR2: MGHRA and YSYEKL. The CDR3 covers 15 residues. Trimming removed 0 bases at V and 8 bases at J, with 14 bases between. The CDR3 DNA reads TGCGCCAGCAGCCAAGATAGGGGCTACGGGTATGAGCAGTTCTTC. Residues: CASSQDRGYGYEQFF.

This clone has just one count. This chain links TRBV25-1 with TRBJ2-1; 9 bases map to TRBD1. The J segment lost 6 bases and the V segment lost 4 bases, leaving 10 bases of the junction unmatched. In germline, CDR1 is MGHDK, CDR2 SYGVNS. This CDR3 region has 16 residues. This chain's CDR3 is CASSAAGGTGINEQFF. The DNA of the CDR3 is TGTGCCAGCAGTGCAGCTGGGGGGACAGGGATCAATGAGCAGTTCTTC.

The chain carries TRBV28 and TRBJ1-2; 7 bases fit TRBD1. Germline V gene lookup returns CDR1 MDHEN and CDR2 SYDVKM. CDR3 length: 13 residues. Trimming cost V 6 bases and J 8 bases; bases outside gene matches: 9. CDR3 in amino acids: CASRADRVEGYTF. CDR3 coding DNA: TGTGCCAGCAGGGCTGACAGGGTCGAAGGCTACACCTTC.

V usage is TRBV28 and J usage is TRBJ2-5; TRBD1 matches 7 bases. CDR3 length equals 15 residues. J lost 5 bases, V lost 6 bases, and 12 bases had no gene match. Germline CDR1 is MDHEN and CDR2 is SYDVKM. CDR3 sequence reads: CASRPTDRVAETQYF. The CDR3 bases are TGTGCCAGCAGACCCACTGACAGGGTCGCGGAGACCCAGTACTTC.

The V gene is TRBV3-1 (or the pseudogene TRBV3-2), the J gene TRBJ2-3; 10 bases align to TRBD2. CDR3 length: 19 residues. Germline V lookup: CDR1 LGHDT, CDR2 YNNKEL (reference sequence). V dropped 0 bases and J dropped 0; count of bases not matched to a gene: 9. CDR3 in amino acids: CASSQDPSGRASSTDTQYF. As DNA, the CDR3 is TGTGCCAGCAGCCAAGATCCCAGCGGGAGGGCTTCTAGCACAGATACGCAGTATTTT.

V is TRBV19 and J is TRBJ2-1; TRBD2 is a possible D gene (5 bases). Trimming took 5 bases from V and 6 from J, leaving 11 bases between them. CDR3 size: 13 residues. The germline V gene has CDR1 LNHDA and CDR2 SQIVND (reference sequence). The CDR3 DNA is TGTGCCAGTAGTCGGGGAACTTTCAATGAGCAGTTCTTC. Translation gives CASSRGTFNEQFF.

This clone was seen a handful of times. The chain combines TRBV7-9 with TRBJ2-7; 7 nucleotides align to TRBD1. J gave up 7 bases and V 4 bases, and 19 bases lay outside the gene matches. The CDR3 runs to 17 residues. Germline V gene data show CDR1 as SEHNR and CDR2 as FQNEAQ (reference sequence). Here the CDR3 reads CASSWPSIGGAGMEQYF. CDR3 nucleotides: TGTGCCAGCAGCTGGCCCTCGATAGGGGGCGCCGGGATGGAGCAGTACTTC.

The chain combines TRBV29-1 with TRBJ2-2, with D possibly matching TRBD1 (5 bases). This CDR3 has 14 residues. Looked up from germline, CDR1 is SQVTM and CDR2 is ANQGSEA. The V gene lost 3 bases and the J gene lost 5 bases, with 13 bases spanning the gap. CDR3 sequence reads: CSVDVGARTGELFF. The CDR3 region has the DNA TGCAGCGTTGACGTTGGGGCGCGAACCGGGGAGCTGTTTTTT.

V is TRBV5-1 and J is TRBJ1-1; maybe TRBD1 (6 bases). CDR1 SGHRS and CDR2 YFSETQ come from the germline V gene. The CDR3 consists of 15 residues. The V end was cut by 2 bases, the J end by 0 bases, with 11 bases between. This CDR3 is CASSLQGNLNTEAFF. The CDR3 region has the DNA TGCGCCAGCAGCTTACAGGGAAACCTGAACACTGAAGCTTTCTTT.

This clone showed up just a few times. The gene calls are TRBV2 and TRBJ2-5; TRBD1 agrees at 7 bases. This CDR3 has 15 amino acids. V was clipped by 5 bases and J by 4 bases; unmatched bases: 10. Germline V lookup: CDR1 SNHLY, CDR2 FYNNEI. The CDR3 DNA reads TGTGCCAGCAGTAGGACAGGTTCCGTACTAGAGACCCAGTACTTC. Protein sequence: CASSRTGSVLETQYF.

This clone was seen more than once but under ten times. The rearrangement uses TRBV19 and TRBJ2-5, with D tentatively TRBD1 (5 bases). Germline-derived CDR1 and CDR2 are LNHDA and SQIVND (reference sequence). The CDR3 is 13 amino acids. The V end was cut by 5 bases, the J end by 4 bases, with 11 bases between. The CDR3 DNA reads TGTGCCAGTAGTCGGATAGGGGTAGAGACCCAGTACTTC. The encoded protein is CASSRIGVETQYF.

The DNA of the CDR3 is TGCGCCAGCAGCTTGGCCGGGAGCGGGTATGGCTACACCTTC. Translating it yields CASSLAGSGYGYTF. This sequence joins TRBV5-1 and TRBJ1-2; no definite D call. The length of the CDR3 is 14 residues. Germline values: CDR1 SGHRS, CDR2 YFSETQ. V was pared by 0 bases and J by 5 bases, with 11 bases between.

The gene calls are TRBV6-5 and TRBJ1-5, with a weak D call TRBD1 (6 bases). The CDR3 loop spans 13 amino acids. Germline V gene data show CDR1 as MNHEY and CDR2 as SVGAGI. The germline V and J ends were trimmed by 2 bases and 9 bases, with 11 bases remaining between them. The DNA for the CDR3 is TGTGCCAGCAGTTACGGGCAGGGGCGGCCCCAGCATTTT. Translation gives CASSYGQGRPQHF.

At least ten counts were recorded for this clone. The chain combines TRBV10-1 with TRBJ2-1; TRBD2 matches 7 bases. The length of the CDR3 is 15 residues. Germline CDR1 is WNHNN and CDR2 is SYGVQD (reference sequence). Trimming removed 5 bases from V and 3 bases from J; junction bases left unmatched: 7. CDR3 bases: TGCGCCAGCAGTACCGGGACTACTAACTACAATGAGCAGTTCTTC. Protein product: CASSTGTTNYNEQFF.

This clone was seen just once. The chain employs TRBV6-5 and TRBJ1-6; 7 nucleotides line up with TRBD1. CDR3 length: 15 residues. Germline CDR1 and CDR2: MNHEY and SVGAGI. Trimming cost V 2 bases and J 6 bases; bases outside gene matches: 4. CDR3 bases: TGTGCCAGCAGTTACGAGGGGGCGGGTAATTCACCCCTCCACTTT. Its protein product is CASSYEGAGNSPLHF.

Only one count was recorded for this clone. The CDR3 coding sequence is TGCGCCAGCACCAGACAGGCCCCCAACACTGAAGCTTTCTTT. Amino acid sequence: CASTRQAPNTEAFF. The gene calls are TRBV5-1 and TRBJ1-1; D might be TRBD1 (6 bases). The CDR3 sequence is 14 residues long. Germline values: CDR1 SGHRS, CDR2 YFSETQ. The V and J ends lost 6 bases and 2 bases respectively, with 14 bases between them.

The chain combines TRBV5-5 with TRBJ2-7; a weak D match, TRBD2 (6 bases). This CDR3 region has 14 residues. V was trimmed by 0 bases and J by 3 bases, leaving 10 bases between them. Germline CDR1 is SGHKS and CDR2 is YYEKEE (reference sequence). The CDR3 here is CASSLGGAYYEQYF. CDR3 in DNA: TGTGCCAGCAGCTTGGGCGGGGCCTACTACGAGCAGTACTTC.

This chain connects TRBV21-1 to TRBJ1-2. TRBV21-1 is assigned pseudogene status. The CDR3 is 19 amino acids. CDR3 nucleotide sequence: TGTGCCAGCAGCAAAGTGACGGGGGGCGCCCATGAAGCTAACTATGGCTACACCTTC. As protein: CASSKVTGGAHEANYGYTF.

V gene TRBV23-1 combines with J gene TRBJ2-3, with D possibly being TRBD1 (6 bases). TRBV23-1 is known as an ORF, though its function is uncertain. The CDR3 has 15 amino acids. Trimming took off 0 bases at V and 9 bases at J, with 16 bases between the two ends. Written as DNA, the CDR3 is TGCGCCAGCAGTCAATCGAGGGTTGGACAGATAACGCAGTATTTT. Translation: CASSQSRVGQITQYF.

The rearrangement joins TRBV15 to TRBJ1-5; 8 nucleotides line up with TRBD1. The germline V gene encodes CDR1 LNHNV and CDR2 YYDKDF (reference sequence). V was clipped by 6 bases and J by 4 bases; unmatched bases: 5. The CDR3 spans 14 residues. The CDR3 is CATRNRGGNQPQHF. The CDR3, as DNA: TGTGCCACCAGAAACAGGGGGGGAAATCAGCCCCAGCATTTT.

This sequence joins TRBV3-1 (or the pseudogene TRBV3-2) and TRBJ2-7, with 9 bases that match TRBD2. The CDR3 spans 14 residues. Per the germline V gene, CDR1 is LGHDT and CDR2 is YNNKEL (reference sequence). The V gene end was trimmed by 2 bases and the J gene end by 4 bases; junction bases not matched to a gene: 3. CDR3 protein: CASSQRTSVYEQYF. The CDR3 DNA is TGTGCCAGCAGCCAACGGACTAGCGTGTACGAGCAGTACTTC.

Only a few counts were recorded for this clone. V and J are TRBV28 and TRBJ2-7; 8 bases fit TRBD1. Germline V CDR1 and CDR2: MDHEN, SYDVKM. Trimming at V came to 5 bases and at J to 2 bases, leaving 5 bases not matched to a gene. The CDR3 extends over 14 amino acids. The CDR3 DNA reads as TGTGCCAGCAGTACCCGACAGGGGCCCTACGAGCAGTACTTC. Translated, it gives CASSTRQGPYEQYF.